The clone carrying this T cell receptor (beta chain) occurred a few times. Germline V gene data show CDR1 as MNHEY and CDR2 as SVGEGT. Losses at the gene ends were 3 bases for V and 2 bases for J; bases not matched to a gene: 10. This CDR3 has 17 amino acids. According to the study, TCR beta libraries were built with iRepertoire HTBI primers and CDR3-region Arm-PCR. Each CDR3 protein gets one entry after TCRdb re-called the multiplex PCR reads with MiXCR. In the table there are just over 600,000 distinct CDR3 sequences, roughly 16% of which are singletons. As to time point: newly diagnosed GD, antithyroid drugs for less than 3 months. The TCR library was made from RNA that had been extracted from PBMCs in TRIzol. These data belong to a study of regulatory T cells in long-lasting Graves disease. Background on the study: Patients newly diagnosed with Graves' had been on antithyroid drugs for under 3 months.

Separately, the same data were catalogued under a study of T cells in Graves' hyperthyroidism and ophthalmopathy.

The origin of this receptor is a woman in her twenties or thirties with Graves disease. Sequences were derived from peripheral blood mononuclear cells (PBMCs), sampled at new diagnosis, from a patient treated with antithyroid drugs. The gene calls are TRBV6-2 or TRBV6-3 and TRBJ1-5, with 7 bases aligning to TRBD1. Here the CDR3 reads CASSYLQQGKGNQPQHF. Here the CDR3 DNA reads TGTGCCAGCAGTTATCTCCAACAGGGGAAAGGCAATCAGCCCCAGCATTTT.